The present T cell receptor beta chain was sequenced within a study of tissue T cells after allogeneic stem cell transplantation. Notes on the study in general: Shared clones across patients were few; motif clustering revealed tissue-specific shared signatures.

As concerns this clone: Its antigen is undetermined. The gene names here belong to mouse. From the germline J gene comes the end of the CDR3, since the read stops 1 residue before it.

In germline, CDR1 is FNHDT, CDR2 SITEND (reference sequence). The CDR3 loop spans 14 amino acids. Trimming left V 5 bases short and J 1 base short, with 10 bases between. The repertoire was sequenced with immunoSEQ multiplex PCR; TCRdb's copy has only in-frame clones and lacks some. The table includes about 48,000 clones, approximately 70% detected once. Sequenced sample: sorted cells pooled from one or two spleens. The receptor comes from a pool of C57BL/6 mice in good health. J is TRBJ1-5 and V is TRBV19; D perhaps matches TRBD1 (5 bases). CDR3 sequence reads: CASSPGPNNQAPLF. CDR3 bases read: TGTGCCAGCAGCCCGGGACCGAACAACCAGGCTCCGCTT.